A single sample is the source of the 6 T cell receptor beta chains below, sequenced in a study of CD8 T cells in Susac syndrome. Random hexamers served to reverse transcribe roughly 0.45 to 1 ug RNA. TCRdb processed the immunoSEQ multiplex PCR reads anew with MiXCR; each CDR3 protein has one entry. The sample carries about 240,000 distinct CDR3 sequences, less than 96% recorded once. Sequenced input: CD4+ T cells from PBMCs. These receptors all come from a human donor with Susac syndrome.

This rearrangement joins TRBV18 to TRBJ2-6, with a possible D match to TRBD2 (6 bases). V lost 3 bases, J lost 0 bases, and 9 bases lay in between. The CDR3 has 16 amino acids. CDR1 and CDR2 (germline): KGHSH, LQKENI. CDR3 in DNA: TGTGCCAGCTCACCCCGGGAGCGCTCTGGGGCCAACGTCCTGACTTTC. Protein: CASSPRERSGANVLTF.

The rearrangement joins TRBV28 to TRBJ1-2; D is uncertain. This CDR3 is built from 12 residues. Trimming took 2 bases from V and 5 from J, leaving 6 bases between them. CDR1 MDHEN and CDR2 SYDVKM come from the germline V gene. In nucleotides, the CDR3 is TGTGCCAGCAGTTTACAGAGGTATGGCTACACCTTC. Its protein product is CASSLQRYGYTF.

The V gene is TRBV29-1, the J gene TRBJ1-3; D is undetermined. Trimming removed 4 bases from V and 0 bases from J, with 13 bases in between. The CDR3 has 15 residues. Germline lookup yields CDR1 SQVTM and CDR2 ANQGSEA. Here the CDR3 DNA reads TGCAGCGTTGGGATTTATCGGGTCTCTGGAAACACCATATATTTT. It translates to CSVGIYRVSGNTIYF.

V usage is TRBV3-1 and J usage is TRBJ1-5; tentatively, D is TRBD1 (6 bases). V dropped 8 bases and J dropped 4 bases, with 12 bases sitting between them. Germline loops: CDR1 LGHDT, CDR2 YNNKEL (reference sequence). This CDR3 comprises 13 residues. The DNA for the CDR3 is TGTGCCAGCGGGGGGGGGCAAAATCAGCCCCAGCATTTT. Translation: CASGGGQNQPQHF.

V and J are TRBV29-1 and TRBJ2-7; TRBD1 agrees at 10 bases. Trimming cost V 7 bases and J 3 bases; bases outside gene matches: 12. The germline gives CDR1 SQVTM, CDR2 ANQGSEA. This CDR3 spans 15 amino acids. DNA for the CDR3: TGCAGCGCCGCGGGGGACAGGGGCCCATACTACGAGCAGTACTTC. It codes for CSAAGDRGPYYEQYF.

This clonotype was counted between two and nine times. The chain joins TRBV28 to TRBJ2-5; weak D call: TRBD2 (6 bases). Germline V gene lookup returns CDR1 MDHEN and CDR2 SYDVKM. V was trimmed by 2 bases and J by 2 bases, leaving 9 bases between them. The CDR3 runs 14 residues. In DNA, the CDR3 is TGTGCCAGCAGTTTAGGCGGGGTTCAAGAGACCCAGTACTTC. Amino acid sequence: CASSLGGVQETQYF.